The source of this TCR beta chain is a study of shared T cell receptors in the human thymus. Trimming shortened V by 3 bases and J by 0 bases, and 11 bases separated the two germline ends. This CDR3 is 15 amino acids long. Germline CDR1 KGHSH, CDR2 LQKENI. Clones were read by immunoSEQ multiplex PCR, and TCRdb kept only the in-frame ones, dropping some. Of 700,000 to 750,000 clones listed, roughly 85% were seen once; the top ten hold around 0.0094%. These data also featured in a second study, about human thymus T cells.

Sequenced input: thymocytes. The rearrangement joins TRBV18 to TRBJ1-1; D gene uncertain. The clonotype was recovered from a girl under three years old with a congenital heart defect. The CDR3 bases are TGTGCCAGCTCACCTGGACGGGAAATGAACACTGAAGCTTTCTTT. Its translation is CASSPGREMNTEAFF.